A selection of T cell receptor beta chains follows, all from one sample in a study of cytomegalovirus exposure and HLA in healthy donors. Data came from immunoSEQ multiplex PCR; TCRdb stores just in-frame clones and leaves some out. The repertoire holds 150,000 to 200,000 clones, with around four fifths as singletons. The sample comprised PBMCs. These receptors were taken from a female donor in good health and CMV-seronegative. Both conserved end residues are trimmed from each CDR3.

TRBJ2-3,13,TRBV27,ATRRGGSSTDTQY
TRBJ2-2,12,TRBV7-3,ASTAVGNTGELF
TRBJ2-7,14,TRBV9,ASSERGGREQSEQY
TRBJ2-5,13,TRBV5-1,ASSEDSPLQETQY
TRBJ1-5,13,TRBV5-5,ASSGGTGTIQPQH
TRBJ1-2,10,TRBV28,ASSHLSYGYT
TRBJ2-1,14,TRBV11-2,ASSLVFSGVYNEQF
TRBJ1-1,11,TRBV19,ASSIDIYTEAF
TRBJ2-4,8,TRBV20-1,SAGEDIQY
TRBJ2-7,12,TRBV5-4,ASSLQARSYEQY